This T cell receptor beta chain came from a study of early T cells in non-severe SARS-CoV-2 infection. The overall study: Investigators sequenced bulk RNA drawn from unsorted whole blood, and chains remained unpaired.

CDR1 is DFQATT, CDR2 SNEGSKA, per germline (reference sequence). This CDR3 spans 14 amino acids. V shed 5 bases and J 3 bases; nucleotides not matched to a gene: 6. The library protocol tagged individual cDNA molecules with unique molecular identifiers. In TCRdb, the 5' RACE reads were re-called with MiXCR into one record per CDR3 protein. The sample has roughly 86,000 distinct CDR3 sequences; approximately 6% are singletons. As to this clonotype: Antigen: not known.

Study-level points and caveats: Database matching using VDJdb favored anti-spike CD8 responses, with private and CD4 specificities left missing.

The TCR sequence derives from an adult who was a healthcare worker with PCR-confirmed SARS-CoV-2 infection or an uninfected control (not recorded which). The genes are TRBV20-1 and TRBJ2-1, with 8 bases matching TRBD2. Source material: whole blood. The CDR3, as DNA: TGCAGTGCTCCCCCCAGCGGGAGCTACAATGAGCAGTTCTTC. Protein sequence: CSAPPSGSYNEQFF.